One sample yielded the 25 T cell receptor beta chains listed below, sequenced in a study of early T cells in non-severe SARS-CoV-2 infection. In TCRdb, the 5' RACE reads were re-called with MiXCR into one record per CDR3 protein. The sample includes about 50,000 distinct CDR3 sequences, more than 10% of them seen just once. The starting material was whole blood, obtained at baseline. All receptors derive from an adult who was a healthcare worker with PCR-confirmed SARS-CoV-2 infection or an uninfected control (not recorded which).

This clonotype has at least ten counts. The genes are TRBV6-2 or TRBV6-3 and TRBJ2-7, with D uncertain. The CDR3 is 12 amino acids. Between the trimmed V and J ends, which lost 10 bases and 5 bases, there was a span of 15 bases. Germline lookup yields CDR1 MNHEY and CDR2 SVGEGT. This CDR3 reads CATAYSSDEQYF. The CDR3 nucleotides read TGTGCCACTGCCTATTCTTCGGACGAGCAGTACTTC.

In this sample, this clonotype turned up many times. V usage is TRBV12-3 or TRBV12-4 and J usage is TRBJ2-7; D is possibly TRBD2 (6 bases). V was cut by 6 bases and J by 5 bases, with 17 bases left in between. CDR3 length: 14 amino acids. Here the CDR3 DNA reads TGTGCCAGCAGCCCGGGGGAGGCCCTAGACGAGCAGTACTTC. As protein: CASSPGEALDEQYF.

This clonotype was seen only a few times. The chain is built from TRBV6-6 and TRBJ2-7; TRBD1 aligns across 9 bases. Germline lookup yields CDR1 MNHNY and CDR2 SVGAGI (reference sequence). The length of the CDR3 is 13 residues. Unmatched junction bases numbered 6, after V lost 5 bases and J lost 7 bases. CDR3 bases: TGTGCCAGCAGTAGGGACAGGGCTTTAGAGCAGTACTTC. This sequence encodes CASSRDRALEQYF.

This clonotype was detected a few times. The chain has TRBV6-4 and TRBJ2-5; D tentatively fits TRBD1 or TRBD2 (5 bases each). CDR1 is MRHNA and CDR2 is SNTAGT in the germline V gene. The ends were cut back, 4 bases at V and 5 bases at J, with 14 bases in the middle. The CDR3 has 14 residues. CDR3 residues: CASSVSSREETQYF. CDR3 DNA: TGTGCCAGCAGTGTCAGTAGCAGGGAGGAGACCCAGTACTTC.

Written as DNA, the CDR3 is TGCGCCAGCAGACGGACAGCCGGAAACACCATATATTTT. It encodes CASRRTAGNTIYF. The chain recombines TRBV5-1 with TRBJ1-3, with D perhaps matching TRBD1 (6 bases). The germline V gene has CDR1 SGHRS and CDR2 YFSETQ. The CDR3 loop spans 13 amino acids. Trimming took 5 bases from V and 4 from J, leaving 10 bases between them.

This clonotype occurred a few times. This chain uses TRBV7-9 with TRBJ2-2; TRBD2 matches 7 bases. Per germline, CDR1 SEHNR and CDR2 FQNEAQ (reference sequence). V was clipped by 2 bases and J by 2 bases; unmatched bases: 2. The CDR3 is 15 residues long. The CDR3 sequence is CASSLTSANTGELFF. DNA of the CDR3: TGTGCCAGCAGCTTAACTAGCGCTAACACCGGGGAGCTGTTTTTT.

The chain links TRBV7-2 to TRBJ2-3; D remains ambiguous. With 7 bases removed from V and 4 bases from J, the gap between germline ends came to 21 bases. The CDR3 sequence is 16 residues long. Germline lookup yields CDR1 SGHTA and CDR2 FQGNSA. The CDR3 bases are TGTGCCAGCACCTCCACCATTGGACGCGTTCCAGATACGCAGTATTTT. Translation gives CASTSTIGRVPDTQYF.

The chain uses TRBV5-1 and TRBJ2-1; 10 nucleotides match TRBD1. V gave up 1 base and J gave up 3 bases; unmatched junction bases: 4. The CDR3 length is 16 residues. Germline V CDR1 and CDR2: SGHRS, YFSETQ. CDR3 protein: CASSLSTGGVYNEQFF. The CDR3 DNA is TGCGCCAGCAGCTTGTCGACAGGGGGCGTCTACAATGAGCAGTTCTTC.

This clonotype was counted between two and nine times. This chain connects TRBV14 to TRBJ1-2; D is unresolved. This CDR3 has 13 residues. CDR1 and CDR2 (germline): SGHDN, FVKESK. V was clipped by 3 bases and J by 2 bases, with 7 bases between them. Here the CDR3 reads CASSHSRNYGYTF. The DNA of the CDR3 is TGTGCCAGCAGCCATTCAAGGAACTATGGCTACACCTTC.

This clonotype was seen only a few times. This sequence joins TRBV25-1 and TRBJ2-5; 8 nucleotides match TRBD1. V lost 3 bases and J lost 5; bases outside the gene matches: 11. Germline V gene data show CDR1 as MGHDK and CDR2 as SYGVNS. The CDR3 is 16 amino acids. The CDR3 DNA follows: TGTGCCAGCAGTGACCAAGACAGGGGCCTCCTCGAGACCCAGTACTTC. This gives the protein CASSDQDRGLLETQYF. The whole variable domain, filled in from reference TRBV25-1 and TRBJ2-5, reads EADIYQTPRYLVIGTGKKITLECSQTMGHDKMYWYQQDPGMELHLIHYSYGVNSTEKGDLSSESTVSRIRTEHFPLTLESARPSHTSQYLCASSDQDRGLLETQYFGPGTRLLVL.

The rearrangement joins TRBV5-8 to TRBJ2-1; D uncertain. CDR3 length equals 13 residues. V was trimmed by 2 bases and J by 3 bases, leaving 6 bases between them. CDR1 is SGHTS and CDR2 is YDEGEE in the germline V gene. The CDR3 loop is CASSLANYNEQFF. Here the CDR3 DNA reads TGTGCCAGCAGCTTAGCTAACTACAATGAGCAGTTCTTC.

This chain uses TRBV4-1 with TRBJ2-7; 8 bases fit TRBD2. This CDR3 has 15 residues. CDR1 and CDR2 (germline): MGHRA, YSYEKL. V dropped 3 bases and J dropped 3; count of bases not matched to a gene: 7. This chain's CDR3 is CASSQGAGALYEQYF. In DNA form, the CDR3 reads TGCGCCAGCAGCCAGGGAGCGGGAGCCCTCTACGAGCAGTACTTC.

The chain recombines TRBV4-2 with TRBJ2-2; 9 positions agree with TRBD2. Germline V gives CDR1 LGHNA, CDR2 YNFKEQ. The CDR3 is 18 amino acids. J was trimmed by 6 bases and V by 0 bases; bases with no gene match: 11. As DNA, the CDR3 is TGTGCCAGCAGCCAAGAGGGCGGGAGGGCTATCTTCTCCGGGGAGCTGTTTTTT. Protein sequence: CASSQEGGRAIFSGELFF.

This clonotype was picked up a small number of times. V is TRBV4-2 and J is TRBJ2-1; 9 nucleotides match TRBD1. The V gene's germline CDR1 is LGHNA and CDR2 YNFKEQ. Trimming removed 6 bases from V and 8 bases from J; junction bases left unmatched: 11. This CDR3 is 15 amino acids long. CDR3 nucleotides: TGTGCCAGCAGTAACGGAGGACAGGGGTACGATGAGCAGTTCTTC. The encoded protein is CASSNGGQGYDEQFF.

There are a few counts of this clonotype. A read error may produce the germline difference seen at one junction end. The chain combines TRBV20-1 with TRBJ2-7, with D possibly matching TRBD1 (6 bases). CDR1 DFQATT and CDR2 SNEGSKA come from the germline V gene (reference sequence). This CDR3 has 15 amino acids. The CDR3 DNA sequence: TGCAGTGCTCGAGAACAGGGATTACCCTCCTACGAGCAGTACTTC. Amino acid sequence: CSAREQGLPSYEQYF.

CDR3 bases: TGTGCCAGCAGCGGGCCGGGACTAGCGGGAGACTACGAGCAGTACTTC. Amino acids: CASSGPGLAGDYEQYF. The chain couples TRBV14 to TRBJ2-7; 14 bases are a match to TRBD2. Germline loops: CDR1 SGHDN, CDR2 FVKESK. The V segment lost 5 bases and the J segment 3 bases; nucleotides outside the gene matches: 6. This CDR3 is 16 amino acids long.

V is TRBV29-1 and J is TRBJ2-1, with 10 bases lining up with TRBD1. The CDR3 sequence is 14 residues long. J lost 2 bases, V lost 5 bases, and 3 bases had no gene match. Looked up from germline, CDR1 is SQVTM and CDR2 is ANQGSEA. Here the CDR3 reads CSVRDRGAYNEQFF. In DNA form, the CDR3 reads TGCAGCGTTAGGGACAGGGGAGCCTACAATGAGCAGTTCTTC.

The chain is built from TRBV4-3 and TRBJ2-2; D tentatively reads TRBD1 or TRBD2 (7 bases each). This CDR3 has 18 residues. Deletions cut 5 bases from V and 3 bases from J, with 22 bases between. From germline, CDR1 is LGHNA and CDR2 YSLEER. In DNA, the CDR3 is TGCGCCAGCAGCTCGAAACCGACAGGGAGGGATCACACCGGGGAGCTGTTTTTT. It codes for CASSSKPTGRDHTGELFF.

This clonotype was seen more than once but under ten times. This sequence joins TRBV7-2 and TRBJ2-1, with a weak D call TRBD2 (6 bases). Trimming removed 4 bases at V and 10 bases at J, with 11 bases between. CDR1 is SGHTA and CDR2 is FQGNSA in the germline V gene. This CDR3 is built from 12 residues. In DNA, the CDR3 is TGTGCCAGCAGCTCCCTAGCGTACGAGCAGTTCTTC. Its translation is CASSSLAYEQFF.

The chain is built from TRBV29-1 and TRBJ2-6; no definite D call. CDR1 is SQVTM, CDR2 ANQGSEA, per germline. V lost 3 bases to trimming and J lost 2 bases, with 11 bases between them. CDR3 length: 15 residues. CDR3 amino acids: CSVENWQPGANVLTF. The CDR3 bases are TGCAGCGTTGAGAATTGGCAGCCTGGGGCCAACGTCCTGACTTTC.

V and J are TRBV5-4 and TRBJ2-5; TRBD2 matches 13 bases. Looked up from germline, CDR1 is SGHNT and CDR2 is YYREEE (reference sequence). V lost 4 bases, J lost 5 bases, and 11 bases stayed unmatched. This CDR3 is 17 amino acids long. CDR3 in DNA: TGTGCCAGCAGCAGGGAGGGACTAGCGGGATCGGGTGAGACCCAGTACTTC. It encodes CASSREGLAGSGETQYF. The full variable domain, completed using reference TRBV5-4 and TRBJ2-5, is ETGVTQSPTHLIKTRGQQVTLRCSSQSGHNTVSWYQQALGQGPQFIFQYYREEENGRGNFPPRFSGLQFPNYSSELNVNALELDDSALYLCASSREGLAGSGETQYFGPGTRLLVL.

The chain employs TRBV20-1 and TRBJ2-1; 8 bases map to TRBD2. V shed 2 bases and J 4 bases; nucleotides not matched to a gene: 7. CDR1 is DFQATT, CDR2 SNEGSKA, per germline (reference sequence). The CDR3 is 15 amino acids. CDR3 sequence reads: CSARIGLALYNEQFF. CDR3 in DNA: TGCAGTGCTAGAATAGGACTAGCATTATACAATGAGCAGTTCTTC.

This chain joins TRBV18 and TRBJ1-3; TRBD1 matches 9 bases. V lost 3 bases to trimming and J lost 3 bases; unmatched junction nucleotides: 9. CDR1 is KGHSH and CDR2 is LQKENI in the germline V gene. The CDR3 consists of 17 residues. The CDR3, as DNA: TGTGCCAGCTCACCCCTGACAGGGGGATCGCTTGGAAACACCATATATTTT. This codes for CASSPLTGGSLGNTIYF.

The V call is TRBV12-3 or TRBV12-4, the J call TRBJ2-5, with 11 nucleotides matching TRBD2. The CDR3 totals 14 residues. V was pared by 6 bases and J by 6 bases, with 6 bases of the junction left unmatched. This CDR3 reads CASSRTSGWQTQYF. The DNA for the CDR3 is TGTGCCAGCAGCCGGACTAGCGGGTGGCAGACCCAGTACTTC.

The rearrangement uses TRBV13 and TRBJ2-1, with 15 bases matching TRBD2. This CDR3 is 17 amino acids long. CDR1 and CDR2 (germline): PRHDT, FYEKMQ (reference sequence). The junction had 8 bases not matched to a gene; V was cut back by 3 bases and J by 8 bases. The CDR3 coding sequence is TGTGCCAGCAGCTTGGGACTAGCGGGAGGAACCGGCGATGAGCAGTTCTTC. As protein: CASSLGLAGGTGDEQFF.